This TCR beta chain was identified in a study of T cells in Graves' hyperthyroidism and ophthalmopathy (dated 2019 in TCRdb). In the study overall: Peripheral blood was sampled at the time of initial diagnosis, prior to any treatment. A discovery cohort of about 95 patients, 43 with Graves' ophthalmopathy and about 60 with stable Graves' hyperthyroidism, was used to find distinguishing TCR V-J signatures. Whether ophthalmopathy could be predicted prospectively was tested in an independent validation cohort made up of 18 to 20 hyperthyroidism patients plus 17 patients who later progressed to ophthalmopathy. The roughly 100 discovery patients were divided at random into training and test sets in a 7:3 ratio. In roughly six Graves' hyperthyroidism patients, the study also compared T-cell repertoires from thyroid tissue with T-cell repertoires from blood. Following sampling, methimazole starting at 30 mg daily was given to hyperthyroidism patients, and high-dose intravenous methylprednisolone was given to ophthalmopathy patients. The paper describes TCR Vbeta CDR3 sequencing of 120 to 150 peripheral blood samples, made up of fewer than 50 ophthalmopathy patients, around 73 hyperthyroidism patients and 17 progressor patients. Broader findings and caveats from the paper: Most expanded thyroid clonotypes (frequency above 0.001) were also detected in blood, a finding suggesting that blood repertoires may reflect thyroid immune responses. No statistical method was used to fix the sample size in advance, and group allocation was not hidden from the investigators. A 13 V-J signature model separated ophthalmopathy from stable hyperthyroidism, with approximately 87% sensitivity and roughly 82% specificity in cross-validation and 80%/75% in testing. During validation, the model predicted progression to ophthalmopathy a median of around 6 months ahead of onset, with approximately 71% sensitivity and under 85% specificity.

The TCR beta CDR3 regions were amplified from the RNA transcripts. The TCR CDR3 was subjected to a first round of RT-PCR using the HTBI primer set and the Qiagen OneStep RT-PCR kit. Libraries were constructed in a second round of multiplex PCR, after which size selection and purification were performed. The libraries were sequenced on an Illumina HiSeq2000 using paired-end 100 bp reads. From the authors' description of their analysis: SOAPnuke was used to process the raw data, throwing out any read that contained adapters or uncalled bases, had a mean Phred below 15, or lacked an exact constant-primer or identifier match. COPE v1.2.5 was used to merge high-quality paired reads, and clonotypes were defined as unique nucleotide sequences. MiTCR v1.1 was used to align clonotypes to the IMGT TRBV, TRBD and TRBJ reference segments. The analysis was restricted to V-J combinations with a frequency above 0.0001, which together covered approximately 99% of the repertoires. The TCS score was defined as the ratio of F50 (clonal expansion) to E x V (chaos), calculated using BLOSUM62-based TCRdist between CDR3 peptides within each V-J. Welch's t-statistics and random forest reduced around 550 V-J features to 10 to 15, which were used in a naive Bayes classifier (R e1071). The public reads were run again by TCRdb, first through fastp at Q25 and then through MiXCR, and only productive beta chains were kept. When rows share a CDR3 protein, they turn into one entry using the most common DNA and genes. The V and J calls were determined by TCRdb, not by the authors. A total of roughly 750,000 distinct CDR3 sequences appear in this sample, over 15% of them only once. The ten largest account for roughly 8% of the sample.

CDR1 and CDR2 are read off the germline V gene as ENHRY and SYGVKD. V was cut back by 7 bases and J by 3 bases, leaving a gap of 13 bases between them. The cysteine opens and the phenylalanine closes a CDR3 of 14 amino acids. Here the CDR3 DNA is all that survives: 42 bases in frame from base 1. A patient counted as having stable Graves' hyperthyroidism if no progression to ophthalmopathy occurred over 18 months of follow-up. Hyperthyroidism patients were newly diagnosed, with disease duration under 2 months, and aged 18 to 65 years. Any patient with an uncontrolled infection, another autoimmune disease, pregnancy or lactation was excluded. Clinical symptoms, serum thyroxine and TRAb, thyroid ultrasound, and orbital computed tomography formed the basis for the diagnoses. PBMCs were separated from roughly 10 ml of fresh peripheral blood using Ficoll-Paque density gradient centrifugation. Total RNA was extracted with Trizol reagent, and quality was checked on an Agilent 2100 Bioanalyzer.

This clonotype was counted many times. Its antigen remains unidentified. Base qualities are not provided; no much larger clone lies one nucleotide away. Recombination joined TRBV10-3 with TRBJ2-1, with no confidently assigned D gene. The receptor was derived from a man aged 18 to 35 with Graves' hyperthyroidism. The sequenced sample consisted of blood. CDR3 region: CAIKGARNYNEQFF. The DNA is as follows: TGTGCCATCAAGGGCGCGCGGAACTACAATGAGCAGTTCTTC.